This T cell receptor (beta chain) was sequenced for a study of blood T cell repertoires in COVID-19. As for the study in general: Some COVID-19 samples were acute and others convalescent; all came from the United States, Italy and Spain.

Per the original methods: Estimation of nucleated cell counts relied on the amplification of reference gene primers. This table comes from immunoSEQ multiplex PCR, and its TCRdb copy is limited to in-frame clones, with some not included. V, J and clone size are those of that table, while D and trimming were read from the DNA. The data show some 190,000 clones, more than 70% seen once. Deletions cut 4 bases from V and 3 bases from J, with 13 bases between. The CDR3 covers 14 residues. Per the germline V gene, CDR1 is ENHRY and CDR2 is SYGVKD. Participant age was roughly 18 to 90 years, and participants resided in fewer than 25 US areas.

The sample consisted of PBMCs or T cells enriched from blood (not recorded which). This chain links TRBV10-3 with TRBJ2-7; D is ambiguous. The TCR was taken from a man aged 30 to 39 with acute COVID-19. In nucleotides, the CDR3 is TGTGCCATCAGTGGAGAGCAGGCCCTCTACGAGCAGTACTTC. Amino acids: CAISGEQALYEQYF.